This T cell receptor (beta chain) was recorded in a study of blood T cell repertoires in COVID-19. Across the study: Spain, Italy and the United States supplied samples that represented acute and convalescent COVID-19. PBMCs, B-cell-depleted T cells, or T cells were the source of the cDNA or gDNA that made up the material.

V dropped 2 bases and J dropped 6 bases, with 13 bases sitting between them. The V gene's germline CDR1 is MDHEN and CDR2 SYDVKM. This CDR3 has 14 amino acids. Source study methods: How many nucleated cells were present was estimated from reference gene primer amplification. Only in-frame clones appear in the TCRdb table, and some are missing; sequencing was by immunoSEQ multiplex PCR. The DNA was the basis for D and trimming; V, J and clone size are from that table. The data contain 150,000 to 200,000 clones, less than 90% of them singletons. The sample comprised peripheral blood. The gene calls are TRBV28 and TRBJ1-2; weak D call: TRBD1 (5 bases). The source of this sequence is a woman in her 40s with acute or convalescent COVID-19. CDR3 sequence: CASSLNGRDDGYTF. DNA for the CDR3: TGTGCCAGCAGTTTAAACGGCAGGGATGATGGCTACACCTTC.